This T cell receptor (beta chain) was recovered during a study of STAT3 mutations in large granular lymphocyte leukemia. In the study overall: Among longitudinally sequenced T-LGLL patients, roughly half had canonical activating STAT3 mutations detected. Findings and caveats of the study: After therapy, about 30% of the 18 patients switched clonotypes, all new clones STAT3 wild type. Every T-cell large granular lymphocyte leukemia patient had at least one immunodominant TCR beta clonotype.

TCRdb's table, derived via immunoSEQ multiplex PCR, lists solely in-frame clones and lacks some. The table records 9,500 to 15,000 clones, around 76% of them present only once. After removal of 2 bases from V and 4 bases from J, the junction contained 5 bases not matched to a gene. The germline V gene encodes CDR1 MNHEY and CDR2 SMNVEV (reference sequence). The CDR3 contains 16 residues. With respect to this clone: No antigen is known for it.

J is TRBJ1-4 and V is TRBV27, with 9 bases that match TRBD1. The TCR comes from a man aged 60-69 years with T-cell large granular lymphocyte leukemia. Some clones in this sample may be carry-over from other donors' samples. The sequenced sample was peripheral blood mononuclear cells. Here the CDR3 DNA reads TGTGCCAGCAGTTTAGGGACAGGGCTGAGTAATGAAAAACTGTTTTTT. Its translation is CASSLGTGLSNEKLFF.